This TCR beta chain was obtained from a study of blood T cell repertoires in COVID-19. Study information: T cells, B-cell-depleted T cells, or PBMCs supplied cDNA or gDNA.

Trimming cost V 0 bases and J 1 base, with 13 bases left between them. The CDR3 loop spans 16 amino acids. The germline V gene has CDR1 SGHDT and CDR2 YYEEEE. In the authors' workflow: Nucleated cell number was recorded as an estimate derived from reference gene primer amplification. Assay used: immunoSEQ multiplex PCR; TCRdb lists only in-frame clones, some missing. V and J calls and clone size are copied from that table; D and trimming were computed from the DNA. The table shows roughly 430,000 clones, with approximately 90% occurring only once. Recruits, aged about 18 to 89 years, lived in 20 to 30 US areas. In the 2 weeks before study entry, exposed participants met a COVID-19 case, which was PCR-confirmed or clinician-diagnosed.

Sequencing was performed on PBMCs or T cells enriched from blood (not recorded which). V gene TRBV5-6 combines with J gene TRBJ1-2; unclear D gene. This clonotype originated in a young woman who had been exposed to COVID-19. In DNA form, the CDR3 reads TGTGCCAGCAGCTTGGAGTGGCAGGAGGTTAACTATGGCTACACCTTC. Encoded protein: CASSLEWQEVNYGYTF.